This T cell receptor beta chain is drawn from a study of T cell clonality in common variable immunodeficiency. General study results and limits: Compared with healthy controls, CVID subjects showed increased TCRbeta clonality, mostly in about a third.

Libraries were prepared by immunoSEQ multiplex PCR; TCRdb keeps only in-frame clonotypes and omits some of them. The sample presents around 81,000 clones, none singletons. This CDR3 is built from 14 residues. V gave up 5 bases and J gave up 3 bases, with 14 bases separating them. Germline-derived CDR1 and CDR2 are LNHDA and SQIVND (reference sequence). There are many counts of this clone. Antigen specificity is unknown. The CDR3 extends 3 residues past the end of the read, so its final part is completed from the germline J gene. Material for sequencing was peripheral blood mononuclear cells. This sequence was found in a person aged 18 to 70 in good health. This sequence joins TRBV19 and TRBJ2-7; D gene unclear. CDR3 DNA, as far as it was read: TGTGCCAGTAGTCCCTCGCCAGTTCTCTACGAG. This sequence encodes CASSPSPVLYE. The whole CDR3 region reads CASSPSPVLYEQYF.